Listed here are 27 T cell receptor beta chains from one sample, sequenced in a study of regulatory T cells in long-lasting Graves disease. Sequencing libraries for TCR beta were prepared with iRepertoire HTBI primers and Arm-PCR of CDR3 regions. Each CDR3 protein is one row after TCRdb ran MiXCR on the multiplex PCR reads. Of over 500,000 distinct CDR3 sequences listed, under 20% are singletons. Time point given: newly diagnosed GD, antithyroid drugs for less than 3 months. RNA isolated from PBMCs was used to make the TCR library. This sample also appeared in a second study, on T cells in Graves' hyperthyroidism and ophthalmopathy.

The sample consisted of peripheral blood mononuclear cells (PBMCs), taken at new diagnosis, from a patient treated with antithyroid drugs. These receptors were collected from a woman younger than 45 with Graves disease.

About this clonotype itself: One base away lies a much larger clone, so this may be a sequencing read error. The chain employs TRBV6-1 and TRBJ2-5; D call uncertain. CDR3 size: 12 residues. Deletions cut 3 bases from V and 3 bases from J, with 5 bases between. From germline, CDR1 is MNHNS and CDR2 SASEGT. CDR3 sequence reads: CASSESKETQYF. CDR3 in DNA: TGTGCCAGCAGTGAGTCGAAAGAGACCCAGTACTTC.

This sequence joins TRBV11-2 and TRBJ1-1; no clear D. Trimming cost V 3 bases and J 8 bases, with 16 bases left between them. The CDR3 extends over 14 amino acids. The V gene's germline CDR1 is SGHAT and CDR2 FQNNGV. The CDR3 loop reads CASSFARALGEAFF. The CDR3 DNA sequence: TGTGCCAGCAGCTTTGCCCGGGCTCTCGGGGAAGCTTTCTTT.

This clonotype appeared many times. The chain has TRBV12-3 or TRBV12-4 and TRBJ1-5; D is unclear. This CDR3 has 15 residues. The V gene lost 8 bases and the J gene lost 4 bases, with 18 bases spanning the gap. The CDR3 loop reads CASGPDFSQNQPQHF. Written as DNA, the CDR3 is TGTGCCAGCGGACCCGACTTCAGTCAGAATCAGCCCCAGCATTTT.

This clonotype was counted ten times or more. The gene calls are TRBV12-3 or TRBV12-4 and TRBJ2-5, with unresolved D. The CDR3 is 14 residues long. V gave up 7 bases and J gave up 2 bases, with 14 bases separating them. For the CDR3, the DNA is TGTGCCAGCACCTTCGGGCACCCGCAAGAGACCCAGTACTTC. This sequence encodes CASTFGHPQETQYF.

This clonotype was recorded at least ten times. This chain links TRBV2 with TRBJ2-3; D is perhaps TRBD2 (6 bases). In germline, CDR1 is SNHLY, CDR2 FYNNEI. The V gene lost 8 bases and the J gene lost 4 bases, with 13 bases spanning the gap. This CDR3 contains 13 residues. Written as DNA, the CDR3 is TGTGCCAGCGGTGGGAGGAGCGCAGATACGCAGTATTTT. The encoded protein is CASGGRSADTQYF. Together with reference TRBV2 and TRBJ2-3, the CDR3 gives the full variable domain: EPEVTQTPSHQVTQMGQEVILRCVPISNHLYFYWYRQILGQKVEFLVSFYNNEISEKSEIFDDQFSVERPDGSNFTLKIRSTKLEDSAMYFCASGGRSADTQYFGPGTRLTVL.

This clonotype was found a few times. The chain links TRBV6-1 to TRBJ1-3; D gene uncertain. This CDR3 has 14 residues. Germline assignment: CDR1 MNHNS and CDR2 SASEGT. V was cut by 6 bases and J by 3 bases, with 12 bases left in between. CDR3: CASRAGNSGNTIYF. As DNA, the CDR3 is TGTGCCAGCAGAGCGGGGAACAGTGGAAACACCATATATTTT.

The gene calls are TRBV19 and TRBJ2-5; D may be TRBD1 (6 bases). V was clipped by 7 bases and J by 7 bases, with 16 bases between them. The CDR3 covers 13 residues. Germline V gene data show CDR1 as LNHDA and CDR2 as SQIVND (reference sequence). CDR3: CASNAGAGGTQYF. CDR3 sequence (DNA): TGTGCCAGTAATGCAGGGGCCGGTGGGACCCAGTACTTC.

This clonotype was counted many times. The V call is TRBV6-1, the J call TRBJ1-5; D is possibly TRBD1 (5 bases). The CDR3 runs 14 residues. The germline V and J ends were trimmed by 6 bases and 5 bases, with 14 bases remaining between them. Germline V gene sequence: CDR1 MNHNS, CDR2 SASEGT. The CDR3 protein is CASSSGYRDQPQHF. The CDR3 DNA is TGTGCCAGCAGCTCAGGGTATCGAGATCAGCCCCAGCATTTT.

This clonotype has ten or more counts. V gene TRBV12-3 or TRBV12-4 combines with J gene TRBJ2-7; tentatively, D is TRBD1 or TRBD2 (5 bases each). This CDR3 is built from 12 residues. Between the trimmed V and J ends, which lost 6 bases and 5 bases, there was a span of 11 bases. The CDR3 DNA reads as TGTGCCAGCAGCGGGACGCCGGACGAGCAGTACTTC. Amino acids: CASSGTPDEQYF.

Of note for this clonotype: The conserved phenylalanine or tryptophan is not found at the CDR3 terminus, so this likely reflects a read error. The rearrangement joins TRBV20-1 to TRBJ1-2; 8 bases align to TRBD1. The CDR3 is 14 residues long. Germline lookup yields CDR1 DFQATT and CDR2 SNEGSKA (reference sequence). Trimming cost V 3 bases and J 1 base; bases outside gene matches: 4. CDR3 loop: CSASGTGINYGYTL. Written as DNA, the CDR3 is TGCAGTGCTAGTGGGACAGGAATTAACTATGGCTACACCCTC.

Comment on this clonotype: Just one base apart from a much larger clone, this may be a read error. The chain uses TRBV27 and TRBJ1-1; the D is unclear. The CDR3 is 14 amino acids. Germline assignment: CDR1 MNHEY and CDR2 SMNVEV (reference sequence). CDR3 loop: CASSPRAQNTGAFF. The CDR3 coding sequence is TGTGCCAGCAGCCCAAGGGCCCAGAACACTGGAGCTTTCTTT.

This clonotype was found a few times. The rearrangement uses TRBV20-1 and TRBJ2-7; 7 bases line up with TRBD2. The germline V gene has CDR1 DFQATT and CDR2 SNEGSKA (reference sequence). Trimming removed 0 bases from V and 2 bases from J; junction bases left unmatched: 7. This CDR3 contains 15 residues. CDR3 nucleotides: TGCAGTGCTAGAGATGGGGGGGTGATTGCCTACGAGCAGTACTTC. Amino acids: CSARDGGVIAYEQYF.

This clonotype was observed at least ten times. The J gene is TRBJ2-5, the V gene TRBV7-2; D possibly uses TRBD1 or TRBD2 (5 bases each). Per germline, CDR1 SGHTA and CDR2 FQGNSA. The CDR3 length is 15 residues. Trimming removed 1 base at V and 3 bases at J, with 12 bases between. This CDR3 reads CASSLVWGREETQYF. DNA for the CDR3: TGTGCCAGCAGCTTAGTATGGGGACGGGAAGAGACCCAGTACTTC.

The CDR3 nucleotides read TGTGCCAGCAGTGGCGGATTGACTGATACGCAGTATTTT. Its protein product is CASSGGLTDTQYF. This chain joins TRBV27 and TRBJ2-3; D is undetermined. The CDR3 runs 13 residues. The V end lost 5 bases, the J end lost 6 bases, and 12 bases lay between the germline ends. Germline values: CDR1 MNHEY, CDR2 SMNVEV (reference sequence).

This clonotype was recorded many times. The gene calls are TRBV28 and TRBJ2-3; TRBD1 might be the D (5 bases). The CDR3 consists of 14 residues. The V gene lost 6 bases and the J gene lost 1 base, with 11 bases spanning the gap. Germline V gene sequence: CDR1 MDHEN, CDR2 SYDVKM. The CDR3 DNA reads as TGTGCCAGCAGAGAGACAGTGGGCACAGATACGCAGTATTTT. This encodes CASRETVGTDTQYF. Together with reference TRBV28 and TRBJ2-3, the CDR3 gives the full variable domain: DVKVTQSSRYLVKRTGEKVFLECVQDMDHENMFWYRQDPGLGLRLIYFSYDVKMKEKGDIPEGYSVSREKKERFSLILESASTNQTSMYLCASRETVGTDTQYFGPGTRLTVL.

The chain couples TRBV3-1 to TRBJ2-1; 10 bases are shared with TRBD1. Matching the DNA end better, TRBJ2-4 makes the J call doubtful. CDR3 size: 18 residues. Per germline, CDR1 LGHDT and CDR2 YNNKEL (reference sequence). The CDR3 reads CASSQYQRTGGRGDTQYF. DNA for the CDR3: TGTGCCAGCAGCCAATACCAGCGGACAGGGGGACGTGGGGACACTCAGTACTTC.

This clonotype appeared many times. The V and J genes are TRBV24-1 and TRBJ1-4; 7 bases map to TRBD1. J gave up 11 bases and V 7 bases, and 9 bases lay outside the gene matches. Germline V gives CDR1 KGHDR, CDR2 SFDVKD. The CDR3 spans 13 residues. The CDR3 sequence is CATSGTATNKLFF. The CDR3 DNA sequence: TGTGCCACCAGCGGGACAGCTACGAACAAACTGTTTTTT.

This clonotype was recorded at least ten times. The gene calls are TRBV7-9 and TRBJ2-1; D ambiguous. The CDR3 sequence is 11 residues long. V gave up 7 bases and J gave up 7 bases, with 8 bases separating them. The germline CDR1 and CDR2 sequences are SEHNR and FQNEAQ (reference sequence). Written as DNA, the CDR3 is TGTGCCAGCACAAAGGGAAATGAGCAGTTCTTC. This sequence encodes CASTKGNEQFF.

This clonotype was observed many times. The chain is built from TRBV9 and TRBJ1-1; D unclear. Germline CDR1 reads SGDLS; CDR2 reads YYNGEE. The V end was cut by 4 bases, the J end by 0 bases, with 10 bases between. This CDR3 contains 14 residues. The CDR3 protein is CASSPAVLNTEAFF. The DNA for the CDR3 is TGTGCCAGCAGCCCAGCGGTCCTGAACACTGAAGCTTTCTTT.

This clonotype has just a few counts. The CDR3 DNA follows: TGTGCCAGCTCACTGGGACAATCCGGGTACTACGAGCAGTACTTC. It translates to CASSLGQSGYYEQYF. V and J are TRBV18 and TRBJ2-7, with a weak D call TRBD1 (6 bases). V was shortened by 4 bases and J by 3 bases, with 16 bases between the two germline ends. This CDR3 contains 15 residues. Per the germline V gene, CDR1 is KGHSH and CDR2 is LQKENI.

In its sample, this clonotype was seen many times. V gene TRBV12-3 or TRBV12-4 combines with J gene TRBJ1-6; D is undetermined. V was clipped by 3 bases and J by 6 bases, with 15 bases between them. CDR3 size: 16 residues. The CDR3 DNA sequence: TGTGCCAGCAGTTTCAGTGGGCGGATGCTTAATTCACCCCTCCACTTT. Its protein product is CASSFSGRMLNSPLHF.

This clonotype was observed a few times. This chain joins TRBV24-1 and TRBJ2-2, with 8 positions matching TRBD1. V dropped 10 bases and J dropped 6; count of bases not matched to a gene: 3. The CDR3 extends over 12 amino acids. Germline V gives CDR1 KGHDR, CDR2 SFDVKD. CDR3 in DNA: TGTGCCACTCAGGGGGCGCCCGGGGAGCTGTTTTTT. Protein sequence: CATQGAPGELFF.

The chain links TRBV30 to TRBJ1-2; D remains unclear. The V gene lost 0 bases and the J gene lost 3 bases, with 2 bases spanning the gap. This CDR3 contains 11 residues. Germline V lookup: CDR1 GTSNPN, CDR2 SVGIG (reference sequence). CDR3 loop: CAWSVDYGYTF. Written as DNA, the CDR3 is TGTGCCTGGAGTGTAGACTATGGCTACACCTTC.

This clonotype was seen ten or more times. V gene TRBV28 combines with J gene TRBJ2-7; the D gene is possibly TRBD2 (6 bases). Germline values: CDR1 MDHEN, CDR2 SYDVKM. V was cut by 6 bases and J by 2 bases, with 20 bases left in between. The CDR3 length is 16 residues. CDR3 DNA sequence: TGTGCCAGCAGCCGGGGGAGGCAGTCGGTCGCCTACGAGCAGTACTTC. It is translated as CASSRGRQSVAYEQYF.

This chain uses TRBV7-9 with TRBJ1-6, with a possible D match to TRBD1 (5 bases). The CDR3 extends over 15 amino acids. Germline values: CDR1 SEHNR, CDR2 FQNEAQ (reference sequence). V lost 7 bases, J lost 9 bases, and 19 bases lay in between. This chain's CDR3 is CASTPGGGSSSPLHF. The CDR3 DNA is TGTGCCAGCACCCCCGGGGGGGGGTCTAGTTCACCCCTCCACTTT.

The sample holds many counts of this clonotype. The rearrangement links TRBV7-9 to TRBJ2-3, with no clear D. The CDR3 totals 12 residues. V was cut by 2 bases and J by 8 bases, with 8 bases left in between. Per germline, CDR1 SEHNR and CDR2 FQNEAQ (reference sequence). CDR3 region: CASSLSEATQYF. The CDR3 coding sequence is TGTGCCAGCAGCTTATCAGAGGCTACGCAGTATTTT.

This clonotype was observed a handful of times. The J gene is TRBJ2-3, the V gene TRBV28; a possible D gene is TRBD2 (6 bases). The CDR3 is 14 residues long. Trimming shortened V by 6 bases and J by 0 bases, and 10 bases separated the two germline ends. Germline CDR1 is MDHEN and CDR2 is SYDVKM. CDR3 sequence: CASRLATSTDTQYF. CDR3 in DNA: TGTGCCAGCAGACTAGCAACTAGCACAGATACGCAGTATTTT.